This T cell receptor (beta chain) was captured in a study of cytomegalovirus exposure and HLA in healthy donors. Study-wide points: TRBV6-2, TRBV6-3 and some other V segments were unresolvable in 87-base-pair reads.

The count of this clone is one. The antigen remains undetermined. The CDR3 sequence is 17 residues long. With 4 bases clipped from V and 9 bases from J, the junction kept 9 bases outside the gene matches. CDR1 SNHLY and CDR2 FYNNEI come from the germline V gene. PCR was performed using 60 Vbeta and 13 Jbeta primers. Method: immunoSEQ multiplex PCR; TCRdb's copy keeps in-frame clones and lacks some. Of about 110,000 clones listed, around three quarters are singletons. The chain is built from TRBV2 and TRBJ2-1; 16 positions agree with TRBD2. This clonotype was sampled from a woman in her fifties or sixties in good health and CMV-seropositive. The sample consisted of PBMCs. The chain's CDR3 is CASSVGGTSGRAGEQFF. In DNA, the CDR3 is TGTGCCAGCAGTGTCGGAGGGACTAGCGGGAGGGCGGGTGAGCAGTTCTTC.